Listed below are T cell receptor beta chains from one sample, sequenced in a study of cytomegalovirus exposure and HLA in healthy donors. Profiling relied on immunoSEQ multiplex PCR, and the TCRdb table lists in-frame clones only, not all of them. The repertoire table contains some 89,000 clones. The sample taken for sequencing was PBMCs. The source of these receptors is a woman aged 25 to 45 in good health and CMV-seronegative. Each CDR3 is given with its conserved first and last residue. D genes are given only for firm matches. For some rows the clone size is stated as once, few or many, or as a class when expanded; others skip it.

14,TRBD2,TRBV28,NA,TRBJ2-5,CASSVNSGAPLTYF,TGTGCCAGCAGTGTAAATAGCGGGGCGCCTTTGACGTACTTC
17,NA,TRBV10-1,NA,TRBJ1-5,CASSEPGGPSANQPQHF,TGCGCCAGCAGTGAGCCCGGGGGTCCCTCCGCTAATCAGCCCCAGCATTTT
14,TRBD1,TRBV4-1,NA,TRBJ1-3,CASSPGQDRNTIYF,TGCGCCAGCAGCCCGGGACAGGACAGAAACACCATATATTTT
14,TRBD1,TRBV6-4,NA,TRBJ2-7,CASPRDRSAYEQYF,TGTGCCAGCCCCCGGGACAGGTCGGCCTACGAGCAGTACTTC
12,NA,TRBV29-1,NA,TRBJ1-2,CSGRGDNYGYTF,TGCAGCGGCAGGGGCGATAACTATGGCTACACCTTC
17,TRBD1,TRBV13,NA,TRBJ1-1,CASSPLGDRGRWTEAFF,TGTGCCAGCAGCCCTCTTGGGGACAGGGGGCGTTGGACTGAAGCTTTCTTT
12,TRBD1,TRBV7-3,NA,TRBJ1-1,CASSQGGTEAFF,TGTGCCAGCAGCCAGGGGGGAACTGAAGCTTTCTTT
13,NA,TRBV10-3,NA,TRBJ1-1,CAISVQGNTEAFF,TGTGCCATCAGTGTACAGGGCAACACTGAAGCTTTCTTT
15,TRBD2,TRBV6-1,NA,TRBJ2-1,CASSEGLAGVNEQFF,TGTGCCAGCAGCGAGGGACTAGCGGGAGTTAATGAGCAGTTCTTC
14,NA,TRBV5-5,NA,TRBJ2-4,CASSLRQVGVIQYF,TGTGCCAGCAGCTTGAGGCAGGTTGGTGTCATTCAGTACTTC
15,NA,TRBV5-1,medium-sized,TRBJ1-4,CASSPEAQTNEKLFF,TGCGCCAGCAGCCCCGAGGCTCAAACTAATGAAAAACTGTTTTTT
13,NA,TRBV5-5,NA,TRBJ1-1,CASSLEGHTEAFF,TGTGCCAGCAGCTTGGAGGGGCACACTGAAGCTTTCTTT
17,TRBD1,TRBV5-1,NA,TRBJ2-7,CASSLAPGTGGTYEQYF,TGCGCCAGCAGCTTGGCCCCCGGGACAGGGGGGACCTACGAGCAGTACTTC
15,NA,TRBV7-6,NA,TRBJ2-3,CASRRTEASTDTQYF,TGTGCCAGCAGAAGGACAGAGGCTAGCACAGATACGCAGTATTTT
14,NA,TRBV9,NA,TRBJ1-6,CASSARHSNSPLHF,TGTGCCAGCAGCGCCAGACATTCTAATTCACCCCTCCACTTT
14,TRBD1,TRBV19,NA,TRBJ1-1,CASRDRAMNTEAFF,TGTGCCAGCCGGGACAGGGCGATGAACACTGAAGCTTTCTTT
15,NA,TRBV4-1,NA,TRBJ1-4,CASSLTASTNEKLFF,TGCGCCAGCAGCCTGACAGCTTCAACTAATGAAAAACTGTTTTTT
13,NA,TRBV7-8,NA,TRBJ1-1,CASSLYSRAEAFF,TGTGCCAGCAGCTTATATAGCCGAGCTGAAGCTTTCTTT
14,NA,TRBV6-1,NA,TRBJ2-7,CASSEYGELYEQYF,TGTGCCAGCAGTGAATACGGGGAGCTCTACGAGCAGTACTTC
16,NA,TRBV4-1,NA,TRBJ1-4,CASSRSTGQSNEKLFF,TGCGCCAGCAGCCGATCCACCGGACAGTCCAATGAAAAACTGTTTTTT
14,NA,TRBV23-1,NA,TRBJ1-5,CASSQSHNHQPQHF,TGCGCCAGCAGTCAATCACATAACCATCAGCCCCAGCATTTT
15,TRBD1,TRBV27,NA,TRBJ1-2,CAGSRRTGGVYGYTF,TGTGCCGGCAGCCGTAGGACAGGGGGAGTCTATGGCTACACCTTC
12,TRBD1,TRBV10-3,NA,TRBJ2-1,CAIRNRGHEQFF,TGTGCCATCAGAAACAGGGGGCATGAGCAGTTCTTC
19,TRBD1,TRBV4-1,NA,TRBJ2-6,CASRQPTGGKNSGANVLTF,TGCGCCAGCAGACAACCGACAGGGGGCAAGAACTCTGGGGCCAACGTCCTGACTTTC
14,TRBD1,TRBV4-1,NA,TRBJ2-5,CASSQSGTGETQYF,TGCGCCAGCAGCCAATCCGGGACAGGGGAGACCCAGTACTTC
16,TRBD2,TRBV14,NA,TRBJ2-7,CASSQTGLAFTYEQYF,TGTGCCAGCAGCCAAACCGGACTAGCGTTTACCTACGAGCAGTACTTC
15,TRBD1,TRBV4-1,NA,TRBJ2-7,CASSQVRGSSYEQYF,TGCGCCAGCAGCCAAGTCAGGGGGAGCTCCTACGAGCAGTACTTC
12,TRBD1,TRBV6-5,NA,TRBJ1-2,CASSLQGDGHTF,TGTGCCAGCAGTTTACAGGGGGATGGCCACACCTTC
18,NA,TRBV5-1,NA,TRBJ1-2,CASSLAPPGQSVNYGYTF,TGCGCCAGCAGCTTGGCCCCCCCCGGACAGTCAGTTAACTATGGCTACACCTTC
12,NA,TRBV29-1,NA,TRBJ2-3,CSVDIGTDTQYF,TGCAGCGTTGATATAGGCACAGATACGCAGTATTTT
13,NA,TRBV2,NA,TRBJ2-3,CASSDRDLDTQYF,TGTGCCAGCAGTGATCGGGATTTGGATACGCAGTATTTT
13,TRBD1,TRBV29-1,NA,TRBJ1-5,CSTGTGGDQPQHF,TGCAGCACAGGGACAGGGGGGGATCAGCCCCAGCATTTT
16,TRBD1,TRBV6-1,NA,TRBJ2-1,CASSEAGTGPSSEGFF,TGTGCCAGCAGTGAAGCCGGGACAGGGCCATCCTCTGAAGGGTTCTTC
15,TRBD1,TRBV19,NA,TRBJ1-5,CATKRYDRDNQPQHF,TGTGCCACCAAGAGGTACGACAGGGACAATCAGCCCCAGCATTTT
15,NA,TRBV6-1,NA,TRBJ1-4,CASSELTGSNEKLFF,TGTGCCAGCAGTGAATTAACAGGGTCTAATGAAAAACTGTTTTTT
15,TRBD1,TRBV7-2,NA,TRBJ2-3,CASSLEGARTDTQYF,TGTGCCAGCAGCTTAGAGGGGGCTCGCACAGATACGCAGTATTTT
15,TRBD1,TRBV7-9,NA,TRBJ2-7,CASSPGTGLTYEQYF,TGTGCCAGCAGCCCAGGGACAGGGCTTACTTACGAGCAGTACTTC
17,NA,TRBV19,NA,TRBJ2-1,CASRPYAYVSSYNEQFF,TGTGCCAGTAGGCCCTACGCATACGTATCCTCCTACAATGAGCAGTTCTTC
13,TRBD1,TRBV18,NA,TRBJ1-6,CASSPDRVSPLHF,TGTGCCAGCTCACCGGACAGGGTTTCACCCCTCCACTTT
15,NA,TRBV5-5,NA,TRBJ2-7,CASSLLPGDSYEQYF,TGCGCCAGCAGCTTGTTGCCAGGGGATTCCTACGAGCAGTACTTC